This T cell receptor (beta chain) was retrieved from a study of T cell changes during pregnancy in multiple sclerosis (dated by TCRdb to the late 2010s). For the wider study: Changes in the T cell repertoire over the course of pregnancy were examined in this study in women with multiple sclerosis.

Trimming costs V 0 bases and J 1 base, and their ends lie 7 bases apart. The germline V gene provides CDR1 SGDLS and CDR2 YYNGEE. The cysteine opens and the phenylalanine closes a CDR3 of 14 amino acids. The retained sequence is limited to the CDR3, 42 bases, with the frame set at the first base. Libraries were prepared through the immunoSEQ multiplex PCR assay. TCRdb provides this immuneACCESS table in a form limited to in-frame rearrangements. Some clones are lacking; in checked studies, under half of them reflect an unresolved V gene, and why the rest are absent is not known. The sample yields about 59,000 clones; approximately 87% were counted once. About 5% of the sample belongs to the ten largest clones. Comment on this clone: Its antigen specificity is not known. Per-base qualities were not stored, and no clone one base away is much larger.

The rearrangement combines TRBV9 with TRBJ1-1; no D gene is confidently identified. Sequenced: peripheral blood from another person, used as feeder cells. The TCR originated in a human donor whose cells served as feeder cells for cultures in a pregnancy study. The CDR3 amino acid sequence is: CASSVGPGNTEAFF. DNA sequence: TGTGCCAGCAGCGTAGGCCCCGGGAACACTGAAGCTTTCTTT. The CDR3, completed at both ends by the reference TRBV9 and TRBJ1-1 genes, gives the full variable domain DSGVTQTPKHLITATGQRVTLRCSPRSGDLSVYWYQQSLDQGLQFLIQYYNGEERAKGNILERFSAQQFPDLHSELNLSSLELGDSALYFCASSVGPGNTEAFFGQGTRLTVV.